The rows below give T cell receptor beta chains drawn from one sample of a study of cytomegalovirus exposure and HLA in healthy donors. Here immunoSEQ multiplex PCR was the method, and the copy in TCRdb shows in-frame clones only, minus some. The sample gives around 85,000 clones, around 68% of which show up once; about 20% is in the top ten. The sample consisted of PBMCs. These receptors were collected from a man aged 30 to 45 in good health and CMV-seropositive. The CDR3 runs from the conserved cysteine through the conserved F or W. D genes are given only for firm matches. Size is stated for part of the rows, as once, few or many counts, or as a class when the clone is expanded.

TRBJ2-1	-	TRBD1	TRBV6-1	TGTGCCAGCAGTCGGGACAGGGTGTCCTACAATGAGCAGTTCTTC	CASSRDRVSYNEQFF
TRBJ2-2	-	-	TRBV6-5	TGTGCCAGCACTCGGGACACCGGGGAGCTGTTTTTT	CASTRDTGELFF
TRBJ2-6	once	-	TRBV4-1	TGCGCCAGCAGCCAAGGGCAGGGGCCCTCCGGGGCCAACGTCCTGACTTTC	CASSQGQGPSGANVLTF
TRBJ2-7	-	TRBD2	TRBV6-7	TGTGCCAGCAGTTACTCGGGACTAGTTTACGAGCAGTACTTC	CASSYSGLVYEQYF
TRBJ2-7	-	-	TRBV28	TGTGCCAGCAACCTGGGCCAGGAGCAGTACTTC	CASNLGQEQYF
TRBJ2-2	-	-	TRBV5-1	TGCGCCAGCAGCTTTTTGGGTAGGGGCAGAACGAACACCGGGGAGCTGTTTTTT	CASSFLGRGRTNTGELFF
TRBJ2-7	-	-	TRBV5-1	TGCGCCAGCAGCTTGGGGGGTCGACAGGACGAGCAGTACTTC	CASSLGGRQDEQYF
TRBJ2-1	-	-	TRBV9	TGTGCCAGCAGCGTAGGAGGCAGGGGAAGGTACAATGAGCAGTTCTTC	CASSVGGRGRYNEQFF
TRBJ2-7	-	TRBD1	TRBV7-8	TGTGCCAGCAGCCCCCCTTGGGGGACAGATGCCTACGAGCAGTACTTC	CASSPPWGTDAYEQYF
TRBJ2-2	-	TRBD1	TRBV28	TGTGCCAGCAGTTCCCCGTCGACAGGGGGAGGCACCGGGGAGCTGTTTTTT	CASSSPSTGGGTGELFF
TRBJ1-5	-	TRBD1	TRBV6-5	TGTGCCAGCAGAGGGACAGGGAACAATCAGCCCCAGCATTTT	CASRGTGNNQPQHF
TRBJ2-1	-	TRBD2	TRBV6-5	TGTGCCAGCAGTTCAATAGCGGGGGGGGATGAGCAGTTCTTC	CASSSIAGGDEQFF
TRBJ2-1	-	-	TRBV2	TGTGCCAGTAGGGGTACGAGCTCCTACAATGAGCAGTTCTTC	CASRGTSSYNEQFF
TRBJ2-1	-	TRBD2	TRBV4-1	TGCGCCAGCAGCCAAGATTGGGGGGGTGAGCAGTTCTTC	CASSQDWGGEQFF
TRBJ2-7	-	-	TRBV7-2	TGTGCCAGCAGCAATTCCCCACCCCGGGGGGAGCAGTACTTC	CASSNSPPRGEQYF
TRBJ2-1	-	-	TRBV6-5	TGTGCCAGCTCCCCCTTTACAAACTCCTACAATGAGCAGTTCTTC	CASSPFTNSYNEQFF
TRBJ1-1	-	-	TRBV6-6	TGTGCCAGCAGTAGTCCGGTGAACACTGAAGCTTTCTTT	CASSSPVNTEAFF
TRBJ2-3	once	-	TRBV28	TGTGCCAGCGCCGTCTCAGGCGTCCCAGATACGCAGTATTTT	CASAVSGVPDTQYF
TRBJ1-3	-	TRBD1	TRBV29-1	TGCAGCGTTGAAGTGGGACAGGGAAACACCATATATTTT	CSVEVGQGNTIYF
TRBJ2-1	-	-	TRBV5-1	TGCGCCAGCAGCTTGGGACTAGATCCTGCCCTTAATGAGCAGTTCTTC	CASSLGLDPALNEQFF
TRBJ2-7	-	TRBD1	TRBV6-5	TGTGCCAGCAGTTACTCAGGGACAGCTACCTACGAGCAGTACTTC	CASSYSGTATYEQYF
TRBJ1-1	-	-	TRBV5-8	TGTGCCAGCAGCTTGGGGGAGGAGGACCGGGAAGCTTTCTTT	CASSLGEEDREAFF
TRBJ1-1	-	-	TRBV10-1	TGCGCCAGCAGCCCCAATCCGCGCGGAAGCACTGAAGCTTTCTTT	CASSPNPRGSTEAFF
TRBJ2-7	-	-	TRBV11-3	TGTGCCAGCAGCTTAGATACAGGGTACGAGCAGTACTTC	CASSLDTGYEQYF
TRBJ2-1	-	-	TRBV27	TGTGCCAGCAGGGGGGGACTTTACAATGAGCAGTTCTTC	CASRGGLYNEQFF
TRBJ2-7	-	TRBD2	TRBV11-3	TGTGCCAGCAGCCTTAAGGGGACTAGCGACCACGAGCAGTACTTC	CASSLKGTSDHEQYF
TRBJ2-2	-	-	TRBV18	TGTGCCAGCTCACCAAATGGACTGATCGCGAACACCGGGGAGCTGTTTTTT	CASSPNGLIANTGELFF
TRBJ2-7	-	-	TRBV29-1	TGCAGCGCCCGACGGGAGAGCTCCTACGAGCAGTACTTC	CSARRESSYEQYF
TRBJ2-5	-	TRBD1	TRBV2	TGTGCCAGCAGTGACCGACAGGGGGCGGGAAAGACCCAGTACTTC	CASSDRQGAGKTQYF
TRBJ2-7	-	TRBD2	TRBV6-6	TGTGCCAGCACCCCACAAAGAGCGGGGGCGGAGTACGAGCAGTACTTC	CASTPQRAGAEYEQYF
TRBJ2-1	-	TRBD2	TRBV27	TGTGCCAGCAGTACCCTTAGCGGGAGGGCCTCAAGCTACAATGAGCAGTTCTTC	CASSTLSGRASSYNEQFF
TRBJ2-3	-	TRBD2	TRBV4-1	TGCGCCAGCAGCCTCGAGCGGGAGTTTATCGATACGCAGTATTTT	CASSLEREFIDTQYF
TRBJ2-7	-	TRBD2	TRBV5-1	TGCGCCAGCAGCTTGGATGCGGGAGTTGGGTACGAGCAGTACTTC	CASSLDAGVGYEQYF
TRBJ1-2	once	-	TRBV4-2	TGTGCCAGCAGCCAAAGGGGGGGGCATGGCTACACCTTC	CASSQRGGHGYTF
TRBJ2-7	-	-	TRBV5-1	TGCGCCAGCAGCCAACCGGCAGGGAGGACGGTCGACGAGCAGTACTTC	CASSQPAGRTVDEQYF